Presented here are 25 T cell receptor beta chains from one specimen sequenced in a study of shared clonotypes between healthy human individuals. Sequencing used immunoSEQ multiplex PCR; TCRdb keeps in-frame clones, though not all of them. The table records about 230,000 clones, approximately 65% of them present only once. The sample was memory CD4+ T cells sorted from blood. Regarding subset: CD45RA-negative fraction. Source of these receptors: a man younger than 40 in good health.

V gene TRBV5-1 combines with J gene TRBJ1-3, with D uncertain. The CDR3 is 15 residues long. Germline V gene sequence: CDR1 SGHRS, CDR2 YFSETQ. Between the trimmed V and J ends, which lost 5 bases and 0 bases, there was a span of 12 bases. Here the CDR3 DNA reads TGCGCCAGCAGAAGCGGCGGAGACTCTGGAAACACCATATATTTT. Amino acids: CASRSGGDSGNTIYF.

The rearrangement links TRBV6-6 to TRBJ1-5; 9 bases fit TRBD1. The CDR3 sequence is 15 residues long. J lost 4 bases, V lost 4 bases, and 5 bases had no gene match. Germline V gives CDR1 MNHNY, CDR2 SVGAGI (reference sequence). This CDR3 is CASSSTGTGNQPQHF. CDR3 nucleotides: TGTGCCAGCAGTTCCACCGGGACAGGGAATCAGCCCCAGCATTTT.

This clone is a singleton in its sample. The chain combines TRBV5-1 with TRBJ1-2; 11 bases agree with TRBD1. Germline CDR1 is SGHRS and CDR2 is YFSETQ. Germline trimming cut 4 bases from V and 5 bases from J; bases unmatched to any gene: 4. The CDR3 runs to 14 residues. CDR3 nucleotides: TGCGCCAGCAGCGCCGGACAGGGGGCGTATGGCTACACCTTC. It yields the protein CASSAGQGAYGYTF.

This rearrangement joins TRBV5-1 to TRBJ2-3; D is undetermined. V was shortened by 5 bases and J by 2 bases, with 12 bases between the two germline ends. From germline, CDR1 is SGHRS and CDR2 YFSETQ. The CDR3 consists of 14 residues. CDR3 amino acids: CASSIGSYTDTQYF. CDR3 bases: TGCGCCAGCAGTATTGGCAGCTACACAGATACGCAGTATTTT.

Only a few counts were recorded for this clone. V gene TRBV11-2 combines with J gene TRBJ2-7; D remains unclear. The germline V and J ends were trimmed by 5 bases and 6 bases, with 11 bases remaining between them. Per the germline V gene, CDR1 is SGHAT and CDR2 is FQNNGV. The CDR3 runs 12 residues. CDR3 in DNA: TGTGCCAGCAGCATAGCCCCTGGCGAGCAGTACTTC. Its translation: CASSIAPGEQYF.

The rearrangement uses TRBV5-4 and TRBJ2-6; perhaps TRBD1 as D (6 bases). The CDR3 sequence is 17 residues long. CDR1 SGHNT and CDR2 YYREEE come from the germline V gene (reference sequence). Trimming took off 0 bases at V and 5 bases at J, with 15 bases between the two ends. The CDR3 nucleotides are TGTGCCAGCAGCTTGGGGACAGACCCCCTTCGGGCCAACGTCCTGACTTTC. Protein: CASSLGTDPLRANVLTF.

The chain uses TRBV25-1 and TRBJ2-5, with 8 bases lining up with TRBD1. The CDR3 is made up of 18 amino acids. The trim removed 1 base at V and 4 bases at J, leaving 14 bases unmatched. CDR1 and CDR2 from the germline V gene are MGHDK and SYGVNS. The CDR3 loop reads CASSESESGRGRLETQYF. CDR3 sequence (DNA): TGTGCCAGCAGTGAATCGGAATCCGGCAGGGGGCGCTTAGAGACCCAGTACTTC.

The rearrangement links TRBV6-5 to TRBJ2-7; the D gene is possibly TRBD1 (6 bases). The CDR3 is made up of 15 amino acids. Trimming stripped 4 bases from V and 2 bases from J, with 15 bases between. Germline CDR1 reads MNHEY; CDR2 reads SVGAGI. Here the CDR3 DNA reads TGTGCCAGCAGTTTACTCGGGACAAGGCCCTACGAGCAGTACTTC. Its protein is CASSLLGTRPYEQYF.

The rearrangement links TRBV18 to TRBJ2-7; D call uncertain. Germline loops: CDR1 KGHSH, CDR2 LQKENI. CDR3 length equals 12 residues. Trimming took off 6 bases at V and 7 bases at J, with 13 bases between the two ends. CDR3 coding DNA: TGTGCCAGCTCTACGCCCCCGCATGAGCAGTACTTC. Residues: CASSTPPHEQYF.

The chain carries TRBV27 and TRBJ2-1, with 8 bases aligning to TRBD2. The V gene end was trimmed by 1 base and the J gene end by 7 bases; junction bases not matched to a gene: 6. The CDR3 length is 15 residues. Germline V gives CDR1 MNHEY, CDR2 SMNVEV (reference sequence). The CDR3 reads CASSLLTLADNEQFF. CDR3 in DNA: TGTGCCAGCAGTTTATTAACACTAGCGGATAATGAGCAGTTCTTC.

This clone appeared a few times. The V call is TRBV7-9, the J call TRBJ2-7, with TRBD2 matching over 9 bases. V gave up 4 bases and J gave up 2 bases; unmatched junction bases: 15. This CDR3 comprises 18 residues. Germline V lookup: CDR1 SEHNR, CDR2 FQNEAQ (reference sequence). The CDR3 sequence is CASSSSGLALQSPYEQYF. The CDR3 DNA reads TGTGCCAGCAGCTCCTCGGGACTAGCACTTCAATCCCCCTACGAGCAGTACTTC.

As concerns this clone: This clone may be a read error of a much larger clone one base away. This chain uses TRBV7-2 with TRBJ2-7; the D is unclear. In germline, CDR1 is SGHTA, CDR2 FQGNSA. The CDR3 consists of 10 residues. V was clipped by 6 bases and J by 3 bases, with 3 bases between them. CDR3: CASSDYEQYF. The CDR3 DNA reads TGTGCCAGCAGTGACTACGAGCAGTACTTC.

The chain is built from TRBV4-1 and TRBJ1-3; D is uncertain. Looked up from germline, CDR1 is MGHRA and CDR2 is YSYEKL. CDR3 size: 17 residues. V was cut by 0 bases and J by 0 bases, with 12 bases left in between. The CDR3 region is CASSQEGAGLSGNTIYF. In DNA, the CDR3 is TGCGCCAGCAGCCAAGAGGGAGCAGGACTCTCTGGAAACACCATATATTTT.

This chain links TRBV19 with TRBJ2-1; D is unresolved. The germline V gene has CDR1 LNHDA and CDR2 SQIVND (reference sequence). The CDR3 has 13 residues. V lost 6 bases to trimming and J lost 9 bases, with 15 bases between them. In nucleotides, the CDR3 is TGTGCCAGTAGAAAAAGCCGCCTCGGTGAGCAGTTCTTC. Translation gives CASRKSRLGEQFF.

The chain recombines TRBV5-1 with TRBJ2-5; unclear D gene. Per germline, CDR1 SGHRS and CDR2 YFSETQ. V lost 0 bases and J 5 bases, leaving 8 bases between the germline ends. This CDR3 has 13 amino acids. The DNA of the CDR3 is TGCGCCAGCAGCTTGGAGATCCGGGAGACCCAGTACTTC. As protein: CASSLEIRETQYF.

For the CDR3, the DNA is TGTGCCAGCAGCAGGGAGGGACTAGCGGTATACGAGCAGTACTTC. Its protein is CASSREGLAVYEQYF. This chain joins TRBV5-5 and TRBJ2-7; 11 nucleotides match TRBD2. After removal of 4 bases from V and 4 bases from J, the junction contained 7 bases not matched to a gene. The CDR3 spans 15 residues. Germline V gene sequence: CDR1 SGHKS, CDR2 YYEKEE (reference sequence).

This chain uses TRBV19 with TRBJ2-5; TRBD1 might be the D (6 bases). Germline lookup yields CDR1 LNHDA and CDR2 SQIVND (reference sequence). There are 14 residues in the CDR3. V was trimmed by 10 bases and J by 1 base, leaving 16 bases between them. The CDR3, as DNA: TGTGCCACGGGCCCTACAGGGTCCCAAGAGACCCAGTACTTC. Its protein is CATGPTGSQETQYF.

The chain combines TRBV10-2 with TRBJ1-2; D ambiguous. The V end was cut by 4 bases, the J end by 8 bases, with 17 bases between. Germline V CDR1 and CDR2: WSHSY, SAAADI. CDR3 length equals 14 residues. DNA of the CDR3: TGCGCCAGCAGTGGAGAGATGCCCTTGCGGGGCTACACCTTC. Amino acid sequence: CASSGEMPLRGYTF.

As DNA, the CDR3 is TGTGCCAGCAGCGTAGGCGGTGGAGGGGGGATCGGAGAGACCCAGTACTTC. Amino acids: CASSVGGGGGIGETQYF. This chain joins TRBV9 and TRBJ2-5; D could derive from TRBD1 or TRBD2 (6 bases each). Trimming cost V 0 bases and J 4 bases, with 19 bases left between them. The germline CDR1 and CDR2 sequences are SGDLS and YYNGEE. The CDR3 is made up of 17 amino acids.

This clone was observed a few times. One junction end disagrees with the germline gene, perhaps due to a read error. The J gene is TRBJ2-2, the V gene TRBV27; a weak D match, TRBD1 (6 bases). Germline V gene sequence: CDR1 MNHEY, CDR2 SMNVEV (reference sequence). The CDR3 is 21 residues long. CDR3 region: CASSLWGQQGFMGRWTGELFF. The CDR3 region has the DNA TGTGCCAGCAGCTTATGGGGTCAACAGGGTTTTATGGGACGGTGGACCGGGGAGCTGTTTTTT.

The chain links TRBV14 to TRBJ2-5, with TRBD2 identical over 11 bases. V trimming: 1 base; J trimming: 5 bases; junction bases outside the gene matches: 9. The CDR3 length is 17 residues. Per the germline V gene, CDR1 is SGHDN and CDR2 is FVKESK. CDR3 in amino acids: CASSQGSIAGGPETQYF. CDR3 sequence (DNA): TGTGCCAGCAGCCAAGGGTCGATAGCGGGAGGGCCGGAGACCCAGTACTTC.

The chain recombines TRBV7-2 with TRBJ2-3; D may match TRBD1 or TRBD2 (5 bases each). Germline values: CDR1 SGHTA, CDR2 FQGNSA. The CDR3 is 13 amino acids. The germline V and J ends were trimmed by 5 bases and 2 bases, with 8 bases remaining between them. The CDR3 reads CASSGGVTDTQYF. CDR3 nucleotides: TGTGCCAGCAGCGGGGGAGTCACAGATACGCAGTATTTT.

This clone came up once. This chain connects TRBV14 to TRBJ2-5; 8 bases align to TRBD2. Germline V lookup: CDR1 SGHDN, CDR2 FVKESK. This CDR3 is 16 amino acids long. V gave up 4 bases and J gave up 1 base; unmatched junction bases: 8. The CDR3: CASSPLGSGAQETQYF. Here the CDR3 DNA reads TGTGCCAGCAGCCCCTTAGGTAGCGGGGCCCAAGAGACCCAGTACTTC.

The J gene is TRBJ2-7, the V gene TRBV19; tentatively, D is TRBD2 (5 bases). Trimming left V 5 bases short and J 9 bases short, with 20 bases between. Germline loops: CDR1 LNHDA, CDR2 SQIVND (reference sequence). CDR3 length: 14 residues. CDR3 in DNA: TGTGCCAGTAGTTCCTCGAGTGTGACTACGGGGCAGTACTTC. It yields the protein CASSSSSVTTGQYF. Based on the CDR3 plus reference TRBV19 and TRBJ2-7, the full variable domain is DGGITQSPKYLFRKEGQNVTLSCEQNLNHDAMYWYRQDPGQGLRLIYYSQIVNDFQKGDIAEGYSVSREKKESFPLTVTSAQKNPTAFYLCASSSSSVTTGQYFGPGTRLTVT.

This chain joins TRBV18 and TRBJ2-3, with 7 nucleotides matching TRBD2. V shed 1 base, J shed 0 bases, and the junction held 10 bases outside the gene matches. In germline, CDR1 is KGHSH, CDR2 LQKENI. This CDR3 is 18 amino acids long. The CDR3 region has the DNA TGTGCCAGCTCACCACTTTCCCGACTAGCCGGAAGCACAGATACGCAGTATTTT. Translated, it gives CASSPLSRLAGSTDTQYF.